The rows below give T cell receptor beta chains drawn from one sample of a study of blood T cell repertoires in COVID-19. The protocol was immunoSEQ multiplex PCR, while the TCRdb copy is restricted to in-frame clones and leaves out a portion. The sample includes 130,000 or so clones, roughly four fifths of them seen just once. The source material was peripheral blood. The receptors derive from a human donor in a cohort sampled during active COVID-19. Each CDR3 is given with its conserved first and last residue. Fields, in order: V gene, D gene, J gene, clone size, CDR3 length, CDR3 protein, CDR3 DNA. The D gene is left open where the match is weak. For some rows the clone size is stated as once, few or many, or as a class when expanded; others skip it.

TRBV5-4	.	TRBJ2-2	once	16	CASSLARGLSTGELFF	TGTGCCAGCAGCTTGGCGCGCGGGCTGAGCACCGGGGAGCTGTTTTTT
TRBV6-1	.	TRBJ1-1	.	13	CASSEGRNTEAFF	TGTGCCAGCAGTGAAGGGAGGAACACTGAAGCTTTCTTT
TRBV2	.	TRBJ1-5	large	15	CASSRGGNSNQPQHF	TGTGCCAGCAGCAGGGGTGGCAATAGCAATCAGCCCCAGCATTTT
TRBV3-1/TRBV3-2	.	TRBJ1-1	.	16	CASSRGTRGVGTEAFF	TGTGCCAGCAGCCGCGGGACCCGGGGGGTTGGCACTGAAGCTTTCTTT
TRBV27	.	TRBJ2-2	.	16	CASSPEADLNTGELFF	TGTGCCAGCAGTCCCGAAGCGGATTTGAACACCGGGGAGCTGTTTTTT
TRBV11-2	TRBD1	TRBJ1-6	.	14	CASSPGTENSPLHF	TGTGCCAGCAGCCCCGGGACAGAGAATTCACCCCTCCACTTT
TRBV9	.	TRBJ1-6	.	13	CASSVAGGSPLHF	TGTGCCAGCAGCGTGGCGGGCGGTTCACCCCTCCACTTT
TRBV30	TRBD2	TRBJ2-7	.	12	CAWSVGGVEQYF	TGTGCCTGGAGTGTGGGGGGGGTCGAGCAGTACTTC
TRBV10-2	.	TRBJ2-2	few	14	CASSPGTLGGELFF	TGCGCCAGCAGCCCCGGGACTCTTGGCGGGGAGCTGTTTTTT
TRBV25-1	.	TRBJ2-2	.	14	CASSGTANTGELFF	TGTGCCAGCAGTGGAACAGCGAACACCGGGGAGCTGTTTTTT
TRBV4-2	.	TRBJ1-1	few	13	CASSPQGNTEAFF	TGTGCCAGCAGCCCACAGGGTAACACTGAAGCTTTCTTT
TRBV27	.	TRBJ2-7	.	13	CASSLLGAAEQYF	TGTGCCAGCAGTCTACTGGGGGCCGCGGAGCAGTACTTC
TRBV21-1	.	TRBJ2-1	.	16	CASSKAIDRVRDEQFF	TGTGCCAGCAGCAAAGCAATCGACAGGGTCAGGGATGAGCAGTTCTTC
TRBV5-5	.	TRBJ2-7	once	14	CASSPGQGLYEQYF	TGTGCCAGCAGCCCGGGGCAGGGGTTGTACGAGCAGTACTTC
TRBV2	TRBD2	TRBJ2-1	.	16	CASVGLAGGTYNEQFF	TGTGCCAGTGTAGGCCTAGCGGGGGGGACCTACAATGAGCAGTTCTTC
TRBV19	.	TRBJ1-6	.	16	CASSIGIQGGDSPLHF	TGTGCCAGTAGTATAGGGATACAGGGCGGCGATTCACCCCTCCACTTT
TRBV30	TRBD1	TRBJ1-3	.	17	CAWRGGTGLNSGNTIYF	TGTGCCTGGAGGGGCGGGACAGGGCTCAACTCTGGAAACACCATATATTTT
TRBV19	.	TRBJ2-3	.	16	CASSPDRFSGTDTQYF	TGTGCCAGTAGTCCCGACAGGTTCTCCGGCACAGATACGCAGTATTTT
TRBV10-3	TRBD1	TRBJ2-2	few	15	CAITNDRDGAGELFF	TGTGCCATCACCAACGACAGGGATGGCGCCGGGGAGCTGTTTTTT
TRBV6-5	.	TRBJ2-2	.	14	CATSGHRNTGELFF	TGTGCCACGTCAGGGCACCGGAACACCGGGGAGCTGTTTTTT
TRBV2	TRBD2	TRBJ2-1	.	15	CASSEGTSRFNEQFF	TGTGCCAGCAGTGAAGGGACTAGTAGGTTCAATGAGCAGTTCTTC
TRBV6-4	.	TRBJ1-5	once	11	CATQGAQPQHF	TGTGCCACCCAGGGCGCCCAGCCCCAGCATTTT
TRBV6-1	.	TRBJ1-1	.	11	CASSEQTEAFF	TGTGCCAGCAGTGAACAAACTGAAGCTTTCTTT
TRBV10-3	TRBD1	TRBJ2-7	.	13	CAINRGQGYEQYF	TGTGCCATCAATAGGGGACAGGGGTACGAGCAGTACTTC
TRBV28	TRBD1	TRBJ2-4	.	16	CASSTDRDGAKNIQYF	TGTGCCAGCAGTACAGACAGGGATGGGGCCAAAAACATTCAGTACTTC
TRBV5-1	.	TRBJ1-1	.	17	CASSLSGVKGVNTEAFF	TGCGCCAGCAGCTTAAGTGGGGTAAAGGGAGTGAACACTGAAGCTTTCTTT